The source of this TCR beta chain is a study of shared clonotypes between healthy human individuals. Overall study results and limits: Larger estimated richness was generally seen in naive subsets than in memory subsets. It was the few donors that limited the genetic and exposure-history diversity represented.

The CDR3 has 16 amino acids. V trimming: 2 bases; J trimming: 0 bases; junction bases outside the gene matches: 6. CDR1 is SGHDT and CDR2 is YYEEEE in the germline V gene. Each PCR replicate from the sorted subsets contained about 200 ng DNA, which is some 32,000 T cell genomes. Clones were sequenced by immunoSEQ multiplex PCR, and TCRdb holds only the in-frame ones, with some missing. This sample has roughly 1.4 million clones; 98% to 99% occur once, and the top ten carry 0.36%. As for this clone: The antigen remains undetermined.

Material for sequencing was naive CD4+ T cells sorted from blood. Sample subset: CD45RA+ positively selected. The chain links TRBV5-6 to TRBJ2-3, with 7 positions matching TRBD2. The sequence was collected from a man in his thirties or forties in good health. The CDR3 nucleotides are TGTGCCAGCAGCTTAGGTCCTAGCGGAAGCACAGATACGCAGTATTTT. Translating gives CASSLGPSGSTDTQYF.